The present TCR beta chain was sequenced within a study of blood T cell repertoires in COVID-19. Whole-study context: Spain, Italy and the United States supplied samples that represented acute and convalescent COVID-19. Sources were T cells, B-cell-depleted T cells, or PBMCs; the material itself was cDNA or gDNA.

In the original workflow: How many nucleated cells were present was estimated from reference gene primer amplification. Clones were sequenced by immunoSEQ multiplex PCR, and TCRdb holds only the in-frame ones, with some missing. The V and J calls and clone size were taken over from that table, and D and trimming were inferred from the DNA. This table has about 310,000 clones, around 87% appearing once. The sequenced material came from peripheral blood. The TCR was taken from a man in his sixties or seventies with acute or convalescent COVID-19.

This CDR3 reads CASSSIRGGGGYTF. CDR3 bases: TGTGCCAGCAGTTCCATTAGAGGGGGGGGAGGCTACACCTTC. V gene TRBV25-1 combines with J gene TRBJ1-2; D perhaps matches TRBD1 (6 bases). The ends were cut back, 5 bases at V and 8 bases at J, with 18 bases in the middle. The CDR3 is 14 amino acids. Germline loops: CDR1 MGHDK, CDR2 SYGVNS.